A single sample gave rise to the 23 T cell receptor beta chains below, sequenced in a study of T-cell reconstitution after alpha-beta-depleted transplantation in children (dated by TCRdb to the mid-2010s). What the authors observed across the whole study: Over the following months the frequencies of hyperexpanded clones went down, and after one year T-cell counts and TCRbeta diversity were mostly credited to newly produced T cells.

Library preparation was by PCR. Sequenced on an Illumina HiSeq 2500. TCR libraries were prepared with molecular barcoding, using unique molecular identifiers to normalize TCRbeta repertoire quantification. TCRdb itself trimmed the public reads at Q25 with fastp, ran MiXCR and retained productive beta chains. For every CDR3 protein sequence, its rows merge into one entry that carries the most common genes and DNA. The sample records about 300,000 distinct CDR3 sequences, just over 7.5% of which are singletons. The top ten hold 9.1% of the sample. The antigens for these receptors are not known. The treatment or condition label here, explained by the study, means: allogeneic hematopoietic cell transplantation with graft depleted of TCRalphabeta T cells and CD19 B cells. The source was peripheral blood, collected 360 days after TCRalphabeta/CD19-depleted stem cell transplant. These receptors were collected from a female patient aged 2 to 10 who had a stem cell transplant for Fanconi anemia, so the T cells may come from the graft donor.

This clonotype was counted only a few times. The genes are TRBV3-1 and TRBJ2-1; TRBD2 matches 11 bases. The germline CDR1 and CDR2 sequences are LGHDT and YNNKEL (reference sequence). J gave up 4 bases and V 0 bases, and 11 bases lay outside the gene matches. The CDR3 spans 19 residues. CDR3 residues: CASSQDGIVGTSGYNEQFF. Written as DNA, the CDR3 is TGTGCCAGCAGCCAAGATGGTATCGTGGGGACTAGCGGTTACAATGAGCAGTTCTTC.

The genes are TRBV7-6 and TRBJ2-3; TRBD2 might be the D (7 bases). V was trimmed by 2 bases and J by 3 bases, leaving 18 bases between them. The germline CDR1 and CDR2 sequences are SGHVS and FNYEAQ. This CDR3 is 17 amino acids long. The CDR3 protein is CASSLKGGGGGTDTQYF. As DNA, the CDR3 is TGTGCCAGCAGCTTAAAGGGGGGCGGGGGTGGGACAGATACGCAGTATTTT.

In its sample, this clonotype was seen many times. The chain employs TRBV20-1 and TRBJ1-1; 8 bases agree with TRBD1. J gave up 4 bases and V 5 bases, and 3 bases lay outside the gene matches. CDR3 length equals 12 residues. Germline CDR1 is DFQATT and CDR2 is SNEGSKA (reference sequence). CDR3 amino acids: CSASRGPTEAFF. In nucleotides, the CDR3 is TGCAGTGCTTCCAGGGGGCCCACTGAAGCTTTCTTT.

This chain connects TRBV7-9 to TRBJ2-5, with 14 bases lining up with TRBD2. CDR1 is SEHNR and CDR2 is FQNEAQ in the germline V gene (reference sequence). There are 19 residues in the CDR3. J lost 2 bases, V lost 3 bases, and 11 bases had no gene match. CDR3 in amino acids: CASSFEPGLAGARQETQYF. Written as DNA, the CDR3 is TGTGCCAGCAGCTTTGAACCGGGACTAGCGGGGGCGAGACAAGAGACCCAGTACTTC. The full variable domain, rest sourced from reference TRBV7-9 and TRBJ2-5, is DTGVSQNPRHKITKRGQNVTFRCDPISEHNRLYWYRQTLGQGPEFLTYFQNEAQLEKSRLLSDRFSAERPKGSFSTLEIQRTEQGDSAMYLCASSFEPGLAGARQETQYFGPGTRLLVL.

This clonotype showed up many times. The chain has TRBV5-1 and TRBJ2-1, with TRBD2 matching 7 bases. The junction had 17 bases not matched to a gene; V was cut back by 0 bases and J by 8 bases. Germline V CDR1 and CDR2: SGHRS, YFSETQ. This CDR3 is 18 amino acids long. CDR3 sequence reads: CASSLEIFRDYSRDEQFF. The CDR3 DNA reads TGCGCCAGCAGCTTGGAAATTTTCAGGGACTATTCCCGGGATGAGCAGTTCTTC.

This clonotype was counted at least ten times. CDR3: CASSTPDRQETQYF. The CDR3 DNA is TGTGCCAGCAGTACACCGGACAGACAAGAGACCCAGTACTTC. The chain uses TRBV28 and TRBJ2-5, with D tentatively TRBD1 (6 bases). The germline V and J ends were trimmed by 5 bases and 2 bases, with 12 bases remaining between them. Germline values: CDR1 MDHEN, CDR2 SYDVKM. CDR3 length equals 14 residues.

This clonotype was observed many times. The gene calls are TRBV4-3 and TRBJ2-3; tentatively, D is TRBD2 (6 bases). Germline loops: CDR1 LGHNA, CDR2 YSLEER. V was cut by 0 bases and J by 2 bases, with 12 bases left in between. This CDR3 is 16 amino acids long. CDR3 protein: CASSQDTAGYTDTQYF. CDR3 nucleotide sequence: TGCGCCAGCAGCCAAGATACCGCGGGGTACACAGATACGCAGTATTTT.

This chain joins TRBV19 and TRBJ2-5; possibly TRBD1 or TRBD2 for D (6 bases each). The CDR3 is 15 residues long. V was cut by 8 bases and J by 4 bases, with 20 bases left in between. The germline V gene encodes CDR1 LNHDA and CDR2 SQIVND (reference sequence). The CDR3 DNA is TGTGCCAGTTCTCTTCTCACGGGGGCACGAGAGACCCAGTACTTC. Translating gives CASSLLTGARETQYF.

This clonotype is a singleton in its sample. The chain links TRBV11-2 to TRBJ2-1, with 8 bases identical to TRBD1. Germline values: CDR1 SGHAT, CDR2 FQNNGV. V lost 4 bases, J lost 6 bases, and 8 bases stayed unmatched. The CDR3 is made up of 15 amino acids. The CDR3 region has the DNA TGTGCCAGCAGCTACTACCCGACAGGGGTCAATGAGCAGTTCTTC. As protein: CASSYYPTGVNEQFF.

V usage is TRBV30 and J usage is TRBJ2-7; D call uncertain. Germline assignment: CDR1 GTSNPN and CDR2 SVGIG (reference sequence). Between the trimmed V and J ends, which lost 0 bases and 5 bases, there was a span of 11 bases. The CDR3 extends over 13 amino acids. CDR3 sequence: CAWSVHPGDEQYF. For the CDR3, the DNA is TGTGCCTGGAGTGTACACCCTGGGGACGAGCAGTACTTC.

This clonotype was seen many times. V is TRBV2 and J is TRBJ2-7; D uncertain. With 9 bases removed from V and 5 bases from J, the gap between germline ends came to 8 bases. This CDR3 contains 10 residues. Per the germline V gene, CDR1 is SNHLY and CDR2 is FYNNEI. This CDR3 is CASTSNEQYF. The DNA for the CDR3 is TGTGCCAGTACGAGCAACGAGCAGTACTTC. Combining the CDR3 with reference TRBV2 and TRBJ2-7 gives the whole variable domain EPEVTQTPSHQVTQMGQEVILRCVPISNHLYFYWYRQILGQKVEFLVSFYNNEISEKSEIFDDQFSVERPDGSNFTLKIRSTKLEDSAMYFCASTSNEQYFGPGTRLTVT.

There are many counts of this clonotype. The chain combines TRBV25-1 with TRBJ2-4, with no clear D. V gave up 5 bases and J gave up 3 bases, with 14 bases separating them. The V gene's germline CDR1 is MGHDK and CDR2 SYGVNS. The CDR3 is made up of 15 amino acids. The CDR3 loop reads CASSYAGYGKNIQYF. The CDR3 DNA reads TGTGCCAGCAGTTACGCAGGCTACGGCAAAAACATTCAGTACTTC.

The chain recombines TRBV3-1 with TRBJ1-1, with TRBD1 identical over 9 bases. The CDR3 has 14 amino acids. The germline CDR1 and CDR2 sequences are LGHDT and YNNKEL (reference sequence). After removal of 3 bases from V and 4 bases from J, the junction contained 3 bases not matched to a gene. CDR3 coding DNA: TGTGCCAGCAGCCAGTACAGGGGGCTCACTGAAGCTTTCTTT. It specifies CASSQYRGLTEAFF.

The gene calls are TRBV3-1 and TRBJ2-3; 14 nucleotides match TRBD2. This CDR3 comprises 18 residues. Germline CDR1 is LGHDT and CDR2 is YNNKEL (reference sequence). CDR3 nucleotides: TGTACCATCAGTAAAAGACTAGCGGGGGGGCCGGGCACAGATACGCAGTATTTT. Translating gives CTISKRLAGGPGTDTQYF.

This clonotype was recorded many times. The J gene is TRBJ2-3, the V gene TRBV3-1; TRBD2 agrees at 14 bases. Germline assignment: CDR1 LGHDT and CDR2 YNNKEL (reference sequence). This CDR3 is built from 17 residues. The J segment lost 0 bases and the V segment lost 6 bases, leaving 5 bases of the junction unmatched. The CDR3, as DNA: TGTGCCAGCAGAAGGACTAGCGGGGGGCCTAGCACAGATACGCAGTATTTT. It yields the protein CASRRTSGGPSTDTQYF.

This clonotype has just a few counts. DNA of the CDR3: TGCAGTGCTAGCCGCGGGGAGGCCTACGAGCAGTACTTC. Translation gives CSASRGEAYEQYF. The J gene is TRBJ2-7, the V gene TRBV20-1, with TRBD2 as a possible D gene (6 bases). Trimming shortened V by 3 bases and J by 2 bases, and 11 bases separated the two germline ends. Germline CDR1 DFQATT, CDR2 SNEGSKA (reference sequence). The CDR3 covers 13 residues.

The chain is built from TRBV3-1 and TRBJ2-1, with D possibly matching TRBD1 (6 bases). Germline V gene sequence: CDR1 LGHDT, CDR2 YNNKEL (reference sequence). CDR3 size: 12 residues. V lost 4 bases and J 12 bases, leaving 13 bases between the germline ends. The CDR3 spells CASSPSLGAQFF. CDR3 DNA: TGTGCCAGCAGCCCTAGCCTGGGGGCGCAGTTCTTC.

The CDR3, as DNA: TGTGCCAGCCCCCTGCGGGAGGTCCCAGATACGCAGTATTTT. It is translated as CASPLREVPDTQYF. The J gene is TRBJ2-3, the V gene TRBV5-4, with 8 nucleotides matching TRBD2. The CDR3 loop spans 14 amino acids. The V gene end was trimmed by 7 bases and the J gene end by 4 bases; junction bases not matched to a gene: 8. Germline lookup yields CDR1 SGHNT and CDR2 YYREEE (reference sequence).

This clonotype has a count of ten or more. The DNA of the CDR3 is TGTGCCAGCAGTGGGGTGGGGGGGAACCAAGAGACCCAGTACTTC. Translated, it gives CASSGVGGNQETQYF. The chain uses TRBV28 and TRBJ2-5; 7 nucleotides agree with TRBD2. The V gene's germline CDR1 is MDHEN and CDR2 SYDVKM. The V segment lost 5 bases and the J segment 0 bases; nucleotides outside the gene matches: 6. The CDR3 sequence is 15 residues long.

The chain couples TRBV18 to TRBJ1-2, with a possible D match to TRBD1 (6 bases). Per germline, CDR1 KGHSH and CDR2 LQKENI. CDR3 length: 16 residues. Trimming stripped 3 bases from V and 0 bases from J, with 14 bases between. The CDR3 loop reads CASSPRSGTTNYGYTF. CDR3 DNA sequence: TGTGCCAGCTCACCTAGGTCCGGGACAACTAACTATGGCTACACCTTC.

This clonotype was counted many times. The CDR3 is CASSQSGTGEETQYF. The CDR3 coding sequence is TGCGCCAGCAGCCAGAGTGGGACAGGGGAGGAGACCCAGTACTTC. The chain has TRBV4-3 and TRBJ2-5; 10 positions agree with TRBD1. The CDR3 loop spans 15 amino acids. Germline V gives CDR1 LGHNA, CDR2 YSLEER. The V gene end was trimmed by 3 bases and the J gene end by 5 bases; junction bases not matched to a gene: 6.

There are many counts of this clonotype. V and J are TRBV7-2 and TRBJ2-3; no definite D call. The CDR3 runs 13 residues. In germline, CDR1 is SGHTA, CDR2 FQGNSA. V was clipped by 1 base and J by 7 bases, with 9 bases between them. The CDR3 DNA reads TGTGCCAGCAGCTTAGACCCTCACTATACGCAGTATTTT. Its translation: CASSLDPHYTQYF.

This clonotype was recorded many times. The chain is built from TRBV20-1 and TRBJ1-2, with D unclear. CDR1 and CDR2 (germline): DFQATT, SNEGSKA (reference sequence). There are 13 residues in the CDR3. V was shortened by 0 bases and J by 2 bases, with 7 bases between the two germline ends. CDR3 residues: CSARDPENYGYTF. CDR3 nucleotide sequence: TGCAGTGCTAGAGATCCAGAGAACTATGGCTACACCTTC.